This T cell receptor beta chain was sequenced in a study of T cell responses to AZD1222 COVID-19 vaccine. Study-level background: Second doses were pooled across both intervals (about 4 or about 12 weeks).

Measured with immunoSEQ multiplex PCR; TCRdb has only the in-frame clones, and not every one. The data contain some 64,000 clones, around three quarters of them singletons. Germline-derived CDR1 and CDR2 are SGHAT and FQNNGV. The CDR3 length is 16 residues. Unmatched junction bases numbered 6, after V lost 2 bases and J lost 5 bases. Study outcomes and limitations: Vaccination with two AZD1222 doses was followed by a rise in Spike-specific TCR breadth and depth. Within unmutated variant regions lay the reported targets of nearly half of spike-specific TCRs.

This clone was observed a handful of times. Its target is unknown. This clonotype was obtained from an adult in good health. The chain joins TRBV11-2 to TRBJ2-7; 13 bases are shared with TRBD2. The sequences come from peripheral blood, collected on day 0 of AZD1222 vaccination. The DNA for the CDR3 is TGTGCCAGCAGCTTACCGGGACTAGCGGGGCCCCACGAGCAGTACTTC. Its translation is CASSLPGLAGPHEQYF.